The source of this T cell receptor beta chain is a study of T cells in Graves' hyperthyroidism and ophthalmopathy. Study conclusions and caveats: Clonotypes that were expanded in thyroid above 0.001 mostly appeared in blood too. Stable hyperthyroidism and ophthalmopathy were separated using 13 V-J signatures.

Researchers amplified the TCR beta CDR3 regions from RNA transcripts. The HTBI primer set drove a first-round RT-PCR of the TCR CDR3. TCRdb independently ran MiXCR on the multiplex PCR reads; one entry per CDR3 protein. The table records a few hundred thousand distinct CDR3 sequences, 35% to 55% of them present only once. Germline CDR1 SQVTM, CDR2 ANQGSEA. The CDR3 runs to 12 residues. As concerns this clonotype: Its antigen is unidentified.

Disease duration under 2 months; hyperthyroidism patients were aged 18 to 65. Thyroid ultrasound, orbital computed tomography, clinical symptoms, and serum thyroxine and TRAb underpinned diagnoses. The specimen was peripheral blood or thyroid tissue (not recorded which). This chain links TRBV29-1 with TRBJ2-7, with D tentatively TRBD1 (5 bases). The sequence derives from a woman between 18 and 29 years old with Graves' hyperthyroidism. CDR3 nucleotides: TGCAGTTTAGGAGTTGGGGCATTCGAGCAGTACTTC. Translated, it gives CSLGVGAFEQYF.